Listed below are T cell receptor beta chains from one sample, sequenced in a study of blood T cell repertoires in COVID-19. Sequencing was performed with immunoSEQ multiplex PCR; in TCRdb, only in-frame clones are kept and a portion is missing. The table shows about 380,000 clones, with around 91% occurring only once. Input material: peripheral blood. The receptors were gathered from a man younger than 30 with active or convalescent COVID-19. Each CDR3 is given with its conserved first and last residue. The D gene is left open where the match is weak. Clone size is stated in some rows and not others, as once, few, many or a class when expanded.

D	V	size	J	DNA	CDR3
TRBD2	TRBV7-2	.	TRBJ2-5	TGTGCCAGCAGCCCGGGACCCCTGCGGGGGGACCAGTACTTC	CASSPGPLRGDQYF
TRBD2	TRBV28	once	TRBJ2-2	TGTGCCAGCAGTTTCTGGTCGCTAGCGGGAACCACCGGGGAGCTGTTTTTT	CASSFWSLAGTTGELFF
.	TRBV7-8	.	TRBJ1-6	TGTGCCAGCAGCTTACCCACAGGGAATTCACCCCTCCACTTT	CASSLPTGNSPLHF
.	TRBV29-1	.	TRBJ1-2	TGCAGCGTTCAGGGCCAGGGTGTTAGCTACACCTTC	CSVQGQGVSYTF
.	TRBV7-8	.	TRBJ2-3	TGTGCCAGCAGCTTGACGGCAGGGTTGACAGATACGCAGTATTTT	CASSLTAGLTDTQYF
.	TRBV9	.	TRBJ1-6	TGTGCCAGCAGCGTAGCTCAGGGCCAAAATTCACCCCTCCACTTT	CASSVAQGQNSPLHF
TRBD2	TRBV6-1	.	TRBJ2-7	TGTGCCAGCAGTGAAGGAGCCCTAGCGGGGGGGTTGAAGTACTTC	CASSEGALAGGLKYF
.	TRBV4-1	.	TRBJ1-2	TGCGCCAGCAGCCGAGATGGGACTAGGGGCTACACCTTC	CASSRDGTRGYTF
.	TRBV25-1	.	TRBJ1-2	TGTGCCAGCAGTGAACGAGAAAGGGGTTCTAACTATGGCTACACCTTC	CASSERERGSNYGYTF
.	TRBV3-1/TRBV3-2	.	TRBJ1-5	TGTGCCAGCAGCCAAGCGACAGCTAATCAGCCCCAGCATTTT	CASSQATANQPQHF
.	TRBV7-2	.	TRBJ2-2	TGTGCCAGCAGCCCCCCTCGGGGGGCGCTTAACGGGGAGCTGTTTTTT	CASSPPRGALNGELFF
TRBD2	TRBV19	many	TRBJ2-1	TGTGCCAGTAGTATGGCGGGAGGGCCCTACAATGAGCAGTTCTTC	CASSMAGGPYNEQFF
.	TRBV6-6	.	TRBJ1-1	TGTGCCAGCAGTTACAATCGGGGTTTAAACACTGAAGCTTTCTTT	CASSYNRGLNTEAFF
.	TRBV7-2	.	TRBJ2-1	TGTGCCAGCCGACTGAGCTCCTACAATGAGCAGTTCTTC	CASRLSSYNEQFF
.	TRBV9	.	TRBJ1-1	TGTGCCAGCAGCGCCAACTATGGGACTGAAGCTTTCTTT	CASSANYGTEAFF
TRBD1	TRBV27	.	TRBJ1-2	TGTGCCAGCAGCGTGGCGGACAGGCGCTATGGCTACACCTTC	CASSVADRRYGYTF
TRBD1	TRBV13	.	TRBJ2-5	TGTGCCAGCAGCCGCCCCAAACAGGGGCAAGAGACCCAGTACTTC	CASSRPKQGQETQYF
.	TRBV11-2	.	TRBJ2-7	TGTGCCAGCAGTCGCGGACAGCTCTCCTACGAGCAGTACTTC	CASSRGQLSYEQYF
.	TRBV12-3/TRBV12-4	once	TRBJ1-1	TGTGCCAGCAGCGAGCAGAGACTTGAAGCTTTCTTT	CASSEQRLEAFF
.	TRBV4-1	.	TRBJ2-7	TGCGCCAGCAGCCAAGCTGCCTCCGGCGAGCAGTACTTC	CASSQAASGEQYF
.	TRBV18	once	TRBJ1-2	TGTGCCAGCTCAAGAACAGGAGCCTATGGCTACACCTTC	CASSRTGAYGYTF
TRBD1	TRBV28	.	TRBJ1-5	TGTGCCAGCAGTGACGGGACAGGGGTTGGTCAGCCCCAGCATTTT	CASSDGTGVGQPQHF
.	TRBV9	.	TRBJ1-1	TGTGCCAGCAGCGTAGGGGGAGGGAGTAGTTTAAACACTGAAGCTTTCTTT	CASSVGGGSSLNTEAFF
.	TRBV5-5	.	TRBJ2-3	TGTGCCAGCAGCTTGATGCGGGGAGATACGCAGTATTTT	CASSLMRGDTQYF
TRBD2	TRBV7-2	.	TRBJ2-1	TGTGCCAGCAGCTCCTTGGGACTAGCGAGCTCCTACAATGAGCAGTTCTTC	CASSSLGLASSYNEQFF
.	TRBV19	.	TRBJ1-1	TGTGCCAGTAGTCCGCCACAGGGAGTCACTGAAGCTTTCTTT	CASSPPQGVTEAFF
TRBD1	TRBV27	.	TRBJ1-2	TGTGCCAGCAGGCTGACAGGGGCTAACTATGGCTACACCTTC	CASRLTGANYGYTF
.	TRBV11-2	.	TRBJ1-5	TGTGCCAGCAGCTTAGAGTCGGGTCAGCCCCAGCATTTT	CASSLESGQPQHF
.	TRBV7-2	.	TRBJ2-1	TGTGCCAGCAGCTTAGATCCTAGCGCCTACAATGAGCAGTTCTTC	CASSLDPSAYNEQFF
.	TRBV6-2/TRBV6-3	.	TRBJ2-2	TGTGCCAGCAGTTACTCTCTAGCAACGAACACCGGGGAGCTGTTTTTT	CASSYSLATNTGELFF
TRBD2	TRBV7-3	.	TRBJ2-7	TGTGCCAGCAGCAGAGAAGGGACTAGCGGCGCCTACGAGCAGTACTTC	CASSREGTSGAYEQYF
.	TRBV7-9	.	TRBJ1-5	TGTGCCAGCAGCTTAGGGACGGACAATCAGCCCCAACATTTT	CASSLGTDNQPQHF
.	TRBV7-9	.	TRBJ2-7	TGTGCCAGCAGCCCCGTGGGCGGGTTCTACGAGCAGTACTTC	CASSPVGGFYEQYF
TRBD1	TRBV7-2	.	TRBJ2-7	TGTGCCAGCAGCTTTATCGGGACAGGGGCCTACGAGCAGTACTTC	CASSFIGTGAYEQYF
TRBD1	TRBV18	.	TRBJ2-7	TGTGCCAGCTCACCGCCGGGACAGAGAGGCGAGCAGTACTTC	CASSPPGQRGEQYF
TRBD1	TRBV27	.	TRBJ2-3	TGTGCCAGCAGGAACAGGGGGCGCGGCACAGATACGCAGTATTTT	CASRNRGRGTDTQYF
TRBD1	TRBV29-1	.	TRBJ2-3	TGCAGCGGTCGGGACAGCCGTCCTGATACGCAGTATTTT	CSGRDSRPDTQYF
TRBD1	TRBV18	.	TRBJ2-7	TGTGCCAGCTCACTTACAGGGGCCGATTACGAGCAGTACTTC	CASSLTGADYEQYF
.	TRBV19	.	TRBJ2-1	TGTGCCAGCACGGCGGGACAGTACAATGAGCAGTTCTTC	CASTAGQYNEQFF
TRBD2	TRBV9	once	TRBJ2-3	TGTGCCAGCAGCGTAGGGCCTACTAGCGGCACAGATACGCAGTATTTT	CASSVGPTSGTDTQYF
.	TRBV30	.	TRBJ1-2	TGTGCCTGGAGTGTAGGACAAGGTTACGGCTACACCTTC	CAWSVGQGYGYTF
TRBD2	TRBV6-2/TRBV6-3	.	TRBJ2-7	TGTGCCAGCAGTTACTCGCCGACTAGCACAGAGCAGTACTTC	CASSYSPTSTEQYF
TRBD1	TRBV2	once	TRBJ1-2	TGTGCCAGCAGAATACGGCAGGGGGAAAAAGCATCCTATGGCTACACCTTC	CASRIRQGEKASYGYTF
.	TRBV5-1	few	TRBJ1-5	TGCGCCAGCAGCTTGGGCCAGGCAGGGGTGAATCAGCCCCAGCATTTT	CASSLGQAGVNQPQHF
.	TRBV6-5	once	TRBJ1-1	TGTGCCAGCAGTCTCCAGTTGAACACTGAAGCTTTCTTT	CASSLQLNTEAFF
TRBD1	TRBV7-9	.	TRBJ2-1	TGTGCCAGCAGCTTAGACAGGGGGACCCCTTACAATGAGCAGTTCTTC	CASSLDRGTPYNEQFF
TRBD2	TRBV5-1	.	TRBJ2-1	TGCGCCAGCAGCTTGCTAGCGGGGGTTGTTCCTAATGAGCAGTTCTTC	CASSLLAGVVPNEQFF
TRBD2	TRBV19	.	TRBJ2-7	TGTGCCAGTAGACCTTGGGGGGGCTCCTACGAGCAGTACTTC	CASRPWGGSYEQYF
.	TRBV3-1/TRBV3-2	.	TRBJ2-2	TGTGCCAGCAGCCAAGAACACACGATAACCGGGGAGCTGTTTTTT	CASSQEHTITGELFF
TRBD1	TRBV7-9	.	TRBJ2-2	TGTGCCAGCAGCACTTGGACAGGGAACACCGGGGAGCTGTTTTTT	CASSTWTGNTGELFF
.	TRBV19	few	TRBJ1-4	TGTGCCAGTAGTATCCCTTTCGACAGGCGGAATGAAAAACTGTTTTTT	CASSIPFDRRNEKLFF
.	TRBV6-6	few	TRBJ1-5	TGTGCCAGTGGGGTACAGGCTGATAGCAATCAGCCCCAGCATTTT	CASGVQADSNQPQHF
TRBD1	TRBV28	.	TRBJ1-5	TGTGCCAGCAGGCCCGCCGGGACAGGGAGGAATCAGCCCCAGCATTTT	CASRPAGTGRNQPQHF
TRBD1	TRBV18	.	TRBJ2-7	TGTGCCAGCTCAGCGTTATCGACAGGGCCGGGCTACGAGCAGTACTTC	CASSALSTGPGYEQYF
.	TRBV6-5	.	TRBJ2-1	TGTGCCACCGCTAGTTCCCGAAACAATGAGCAGTTCTTC	CATASSRNNEQFF
.	TRBV6-6	few	TRBJ1-2	TGTGCCAGCAGTTCCACGGGACAAGCCTATGGCTACACCTTC	CASSSTGQAYGYTF
TRBD1	TRBV15	.	TRBJ1-2	TGTGCCACCAGCAGAGTCGGGACAGGGTTCGTAGGCTACACCTTC	CATSRVGTGFVGYTF
.	TRBV6-5	.	TRBJ1-1	TGTGCCAGCACCTGGGGGGGTGGCACTGAAGCTTTCTTT	CASTWGGGTEAFF
.	TRBV3-1/TRBV3-2	once	TRBJ2-3	TGTGCCAGCAGCCAAGATTTACGGCACCGGGGTACGCAGTATTTT	CASSQDLRHRGTQYF